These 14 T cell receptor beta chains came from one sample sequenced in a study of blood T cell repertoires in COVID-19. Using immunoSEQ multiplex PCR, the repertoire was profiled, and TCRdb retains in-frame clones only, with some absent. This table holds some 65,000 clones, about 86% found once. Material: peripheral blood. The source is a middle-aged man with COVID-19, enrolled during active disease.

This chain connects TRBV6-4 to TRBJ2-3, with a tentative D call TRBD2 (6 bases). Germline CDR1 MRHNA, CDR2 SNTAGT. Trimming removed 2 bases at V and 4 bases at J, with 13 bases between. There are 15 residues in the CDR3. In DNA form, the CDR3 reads TGTGCCAGCAGTGACGAGCCGGGGGACGCAGATACGCAGTATTTT. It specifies CASSDEPGDADTQYF.

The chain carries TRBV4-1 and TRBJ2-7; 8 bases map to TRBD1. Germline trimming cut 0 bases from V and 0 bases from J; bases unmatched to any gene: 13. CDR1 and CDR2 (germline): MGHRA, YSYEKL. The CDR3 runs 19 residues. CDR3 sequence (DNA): TGCGCCAGCAGCCAAGATCTACTTCACAGGACAGGGAGCTCCTACGAGCAGTACTTC. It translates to CASSQDLLHRTGSSYEQYF.

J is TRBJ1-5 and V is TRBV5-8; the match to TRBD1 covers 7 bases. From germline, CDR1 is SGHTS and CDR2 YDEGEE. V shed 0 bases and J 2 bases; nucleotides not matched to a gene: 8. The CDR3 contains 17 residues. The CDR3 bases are TGTGCCAGCAGCTTGGCGGAGGGGGCTGGGGGCAATCAGCCCCAGCATTTT. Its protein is CASSLAEGAGGNQPQHF.

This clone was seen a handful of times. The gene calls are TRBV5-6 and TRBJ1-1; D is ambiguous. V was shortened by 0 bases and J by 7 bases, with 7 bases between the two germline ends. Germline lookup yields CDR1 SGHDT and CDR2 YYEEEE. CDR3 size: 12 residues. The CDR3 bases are TGTGCCAGCAGCTTGGATAGCGATGAAGCTTTCTTT. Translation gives CASSLDSDEAFF.

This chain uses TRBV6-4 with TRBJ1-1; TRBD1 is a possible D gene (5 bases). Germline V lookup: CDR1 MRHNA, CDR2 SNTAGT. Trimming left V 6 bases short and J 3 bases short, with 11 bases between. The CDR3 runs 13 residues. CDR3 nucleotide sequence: TGTGCCAGCAGGGAACAGGAAGACACTGAAGCTTTCTTT. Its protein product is CASREQEDTEAFF.

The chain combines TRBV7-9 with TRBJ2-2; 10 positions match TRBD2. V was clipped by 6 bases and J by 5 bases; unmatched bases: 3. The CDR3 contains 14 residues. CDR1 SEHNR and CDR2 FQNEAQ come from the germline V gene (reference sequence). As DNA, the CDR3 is TGTGCCAGCAGGTTGACTAGCGGGACCGGGGAGCTGTTTTTT. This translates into CASRLTSGTGELFF.

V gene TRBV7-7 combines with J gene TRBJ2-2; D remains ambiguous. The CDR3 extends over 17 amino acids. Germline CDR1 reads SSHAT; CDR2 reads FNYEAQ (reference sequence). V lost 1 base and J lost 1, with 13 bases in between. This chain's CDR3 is CASSLGPNKMNTGELFF. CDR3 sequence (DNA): TGTGCCAGCAGCTTAGGTCCCAACAAGATGAACACCGGGGAGCTGTTTTTT.

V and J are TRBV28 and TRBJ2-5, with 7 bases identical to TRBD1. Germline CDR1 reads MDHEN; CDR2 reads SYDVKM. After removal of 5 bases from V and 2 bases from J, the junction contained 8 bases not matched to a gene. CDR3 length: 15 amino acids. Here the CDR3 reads CASSARQGLQETQYF. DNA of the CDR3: TGTGCCAGCAGTGCCAGACAGGGATTACAAGAGACCCAGTACTTC.

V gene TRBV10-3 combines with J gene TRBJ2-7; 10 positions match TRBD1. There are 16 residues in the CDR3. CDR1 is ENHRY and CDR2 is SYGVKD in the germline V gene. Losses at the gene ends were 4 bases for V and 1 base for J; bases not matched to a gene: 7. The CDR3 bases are TGTGCCATCAGTGTCTCCGGGACAGGGGCTTCCTACGAGCAGTACTTC. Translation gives CAISVSGTGASYEQYF.

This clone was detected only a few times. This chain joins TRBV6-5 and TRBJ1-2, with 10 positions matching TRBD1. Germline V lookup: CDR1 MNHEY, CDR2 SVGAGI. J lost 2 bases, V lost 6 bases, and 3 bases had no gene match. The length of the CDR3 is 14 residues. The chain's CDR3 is CASRVDRGNYGYTF. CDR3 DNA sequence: TGTGCCAGCAGGGTGGACAGGGGGAACTATGGCTACACCTTC.

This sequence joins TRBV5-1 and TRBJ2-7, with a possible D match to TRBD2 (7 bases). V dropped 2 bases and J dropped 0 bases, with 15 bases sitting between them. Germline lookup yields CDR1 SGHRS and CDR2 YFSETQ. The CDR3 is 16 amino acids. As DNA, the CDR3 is TGCGCCAGCAGCTTAGGGGGAGCGGGGAGCTCCTACGAGCAGTACTTC. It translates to CASSLGGAGSSYEQYF.

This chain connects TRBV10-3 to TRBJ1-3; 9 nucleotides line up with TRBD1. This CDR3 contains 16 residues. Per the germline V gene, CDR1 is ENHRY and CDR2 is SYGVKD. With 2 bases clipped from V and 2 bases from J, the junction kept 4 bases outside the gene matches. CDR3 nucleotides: TGTGCCATCAGTGAGCCGGGACAGGGTACTGGAAACACCATATATTTT. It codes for CAISEPGQGTGNTIYF.

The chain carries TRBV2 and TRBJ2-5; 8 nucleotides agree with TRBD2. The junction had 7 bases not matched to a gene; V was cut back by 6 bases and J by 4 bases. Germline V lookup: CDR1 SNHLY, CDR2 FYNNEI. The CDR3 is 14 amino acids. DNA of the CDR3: TGTGCCAGCAGCGGAGGTCTAGCGGGAGAGACCCAGTACTTC. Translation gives CASSGGLAGETQYF.

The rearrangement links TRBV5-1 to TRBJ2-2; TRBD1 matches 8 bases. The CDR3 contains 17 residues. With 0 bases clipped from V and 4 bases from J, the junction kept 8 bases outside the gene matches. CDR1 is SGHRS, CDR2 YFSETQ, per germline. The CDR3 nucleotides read TGCGCCAGCAGCTTGGCCGTCAGGGGGCGCCCCACCGGGGAGCTGTTTTTT. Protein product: CASSLAVRGRPTGELFF.